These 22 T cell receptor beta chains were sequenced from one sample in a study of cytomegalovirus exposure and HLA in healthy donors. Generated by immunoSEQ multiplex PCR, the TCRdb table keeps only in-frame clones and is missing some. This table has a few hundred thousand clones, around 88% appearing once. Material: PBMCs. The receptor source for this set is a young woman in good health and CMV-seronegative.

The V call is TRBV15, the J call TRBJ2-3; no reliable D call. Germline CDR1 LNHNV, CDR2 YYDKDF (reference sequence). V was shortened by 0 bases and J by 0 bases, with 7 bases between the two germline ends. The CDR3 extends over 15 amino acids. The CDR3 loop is CATSRDRSSTDTQYF. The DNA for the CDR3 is TGTGCCACCAGCAGAGACAGGTCTAGCACAGATACGCAGTATTTT.

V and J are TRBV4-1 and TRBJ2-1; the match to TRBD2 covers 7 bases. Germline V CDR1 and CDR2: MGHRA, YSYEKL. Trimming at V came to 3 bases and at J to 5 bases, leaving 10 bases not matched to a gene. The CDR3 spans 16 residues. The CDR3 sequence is CASSHQPAGEHNEQFF. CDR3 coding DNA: TGCGCCAGCAGCCACCAACCGGCGGGAGAGCACAATGAGCAGTTCTTC.

CDR3 DNA: TGTGCCAGCAGTGTGGGACAGGATTTGAATCAGCCCCAGCATTTT. Its protein product is CASSVGQDLNQPQHF. V gene TRBV6-1 combines with J gene TRBJ1-5, with TRBD1 matching over 8 bases. CDR1 is MNHNS, CDR2 SASEGT, per germline. J lost 4 bases, V lost 4 bases, and 6 bases had no gene match. This CDR3 is built from 15 residues.

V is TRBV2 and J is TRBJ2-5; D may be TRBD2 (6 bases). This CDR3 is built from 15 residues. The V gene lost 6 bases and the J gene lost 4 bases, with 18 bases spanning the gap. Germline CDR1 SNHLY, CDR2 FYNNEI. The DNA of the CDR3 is TGTGCCAGCAGCGGGGGAGAGGGAGCGGGAGAGACCCAGTACTTC. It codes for CASSGGEGAGETQYF.

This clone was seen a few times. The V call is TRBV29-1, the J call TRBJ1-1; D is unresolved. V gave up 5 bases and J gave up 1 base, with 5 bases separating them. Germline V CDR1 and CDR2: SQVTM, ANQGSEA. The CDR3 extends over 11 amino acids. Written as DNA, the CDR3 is TGCAGCGTTCGAGGGAACACTGAAGCTTTCTTT. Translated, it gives CSVRGNTEAFF.

CDR3 in amino acids: CSVVTWDRGFHEQYF. The CDR3, as DNA: TGCAGCGTTGTCACTTGGGACAGGGGCTTTCACGAGCAGTACTTC. The chain links TRBV29-1 to TRBJ2-7, with 10 positions matching TRBD1. CDR3 length equals 15 residues. V gave up 4 bases and J gave up 5 bases; unmatched junction bases: 11. Germline V gene sequence: CDR1 SQVTM, CDR2 ANQGSEA.

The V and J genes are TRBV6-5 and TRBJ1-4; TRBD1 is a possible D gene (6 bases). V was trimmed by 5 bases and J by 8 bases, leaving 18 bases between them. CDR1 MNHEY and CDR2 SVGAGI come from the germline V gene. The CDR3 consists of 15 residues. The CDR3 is CASSLRGARREKLFF. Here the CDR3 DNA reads TGTGCCAGCAGTCTGCGGGGGGCTCGGAGGGAAAAACTGTTTTTT.

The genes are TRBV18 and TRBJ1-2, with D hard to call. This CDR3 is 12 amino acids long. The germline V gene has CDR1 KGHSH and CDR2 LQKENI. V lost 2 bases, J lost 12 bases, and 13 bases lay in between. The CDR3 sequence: CASSPIQDVHTF. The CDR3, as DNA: TGTGCCAGCTCACCAATCCAGGATGTGCACACCTTC.

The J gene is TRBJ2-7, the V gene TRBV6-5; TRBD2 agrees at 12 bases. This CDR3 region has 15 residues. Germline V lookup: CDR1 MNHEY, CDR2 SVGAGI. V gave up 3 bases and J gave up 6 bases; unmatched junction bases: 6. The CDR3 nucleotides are TGTGCCAGCAGTTATAGACTAGCGGGAGTTTGCGAGCAGTACTTC. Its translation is CASSYRLAGVCEQYF.

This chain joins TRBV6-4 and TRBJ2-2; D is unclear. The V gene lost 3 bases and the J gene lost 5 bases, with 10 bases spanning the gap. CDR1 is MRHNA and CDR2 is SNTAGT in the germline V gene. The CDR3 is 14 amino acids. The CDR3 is CASSESTETGELFF. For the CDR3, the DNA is TGTGCCAGCAGTGAATCAACAGAAACCGGGGAGCTGTTTTTT.

Here the CDR3 DNA reads TGTGCCAGCTCTCGGGACAGGGGCTCAAATCAGCCCCAGCATTTT. Protein sequence: CASSRDRGSNQPQHF. V usage is TRBV18 and J usage is TRBJ1-5, with TRBD1 matching over 10 bases. The ends lost 6 bases at V and 4 bases at J; junction bases unmatched: 6. The CDR3 runs 15 residues. Looked up from germline, CDR1 is KGHSH and CDR2 is LQKENI.

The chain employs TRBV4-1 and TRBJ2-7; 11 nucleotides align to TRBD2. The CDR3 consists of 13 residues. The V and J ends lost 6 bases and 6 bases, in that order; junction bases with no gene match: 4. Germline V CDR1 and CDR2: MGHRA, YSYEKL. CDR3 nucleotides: TGCGCCAGCAGACCTACTAGCGGGAGCGAGCAGTACTTC. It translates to CASRPTSGSEQYF.

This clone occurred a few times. CDR3 residues: CASSLTSGSAKNIQYF. The CDR3 DNA reads TGTGCCAGCAGCCTAACTAGCGGGAGTGCCAAAAACATTCAGTACTTC. The chain couples TRBV14 to TRBJ2-4; 11 bases are shared with TRBD2. V was pared by 4 bases and J by 1 base, with 3 bases of the junction left unmatched. Germline V gene sequence: CDR1 SGHDN, CDR2 FVKESK. There are 16 residues in the CDR3.

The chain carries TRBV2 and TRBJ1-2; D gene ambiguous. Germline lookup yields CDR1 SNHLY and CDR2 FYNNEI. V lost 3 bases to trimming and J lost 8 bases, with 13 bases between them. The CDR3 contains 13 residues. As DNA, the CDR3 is TGTGCCAGCAGTGATACACCATCCTTCGGCTACACCTTC. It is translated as CASSDTPSFGYTF.

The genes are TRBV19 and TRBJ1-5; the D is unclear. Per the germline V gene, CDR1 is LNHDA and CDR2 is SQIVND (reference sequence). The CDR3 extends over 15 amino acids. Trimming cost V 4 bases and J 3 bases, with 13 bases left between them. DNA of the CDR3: TGTGCCAGTAGTAGGCGGAGGGAGGTCAATCAGCCCCAGCATTTT. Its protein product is CASSRRREVNQPQHF.

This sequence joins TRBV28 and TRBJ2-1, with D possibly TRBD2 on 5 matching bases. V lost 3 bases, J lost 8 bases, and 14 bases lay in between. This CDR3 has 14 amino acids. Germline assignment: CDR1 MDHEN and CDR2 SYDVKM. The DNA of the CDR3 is TGTGCCAGCAGTTTCAGCCTTGGGAGCGATGAGCAGTTCTTC. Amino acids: CASSFSLGSDEQFF. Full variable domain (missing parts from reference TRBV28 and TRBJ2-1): DVKVTQSSRYLVKRTGEKVFLECVQDMDHENMFWYRQDPGLGLRLIYFSYDVKMKEKGDIPEGYSVSREKKERFSLILESASTNQTSMYLCASSFSLGSDEQFFGPGTRLTVL.

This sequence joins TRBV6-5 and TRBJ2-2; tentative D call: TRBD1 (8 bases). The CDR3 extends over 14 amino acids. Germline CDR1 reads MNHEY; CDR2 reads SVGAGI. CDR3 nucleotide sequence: TGTCCGCCGGGGGGAACAGGGGGGACCGGGGAGCTGTTTTTT. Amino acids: CPPGGTGGTGELFF.

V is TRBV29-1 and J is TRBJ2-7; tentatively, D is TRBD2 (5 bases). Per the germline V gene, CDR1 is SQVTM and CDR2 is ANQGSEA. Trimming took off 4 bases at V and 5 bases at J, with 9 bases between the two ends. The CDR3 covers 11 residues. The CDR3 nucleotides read TGCAGCGTTGTTCGGCGGGACGAGCAGTACTTC. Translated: CSVVRRDEQYF.

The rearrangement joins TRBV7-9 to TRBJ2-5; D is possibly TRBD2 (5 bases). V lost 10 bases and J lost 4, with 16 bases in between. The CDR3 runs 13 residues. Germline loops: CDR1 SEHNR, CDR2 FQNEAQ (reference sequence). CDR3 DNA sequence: TGTGCCACCTCGAGGGCGTCGGGAGAGACCCAGTACTTC. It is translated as CATSRASGETQYF.

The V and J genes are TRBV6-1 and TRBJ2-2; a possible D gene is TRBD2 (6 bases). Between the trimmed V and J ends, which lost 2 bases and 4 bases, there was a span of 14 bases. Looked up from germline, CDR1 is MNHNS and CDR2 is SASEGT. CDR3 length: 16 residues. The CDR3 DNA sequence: TGTGCCAGCAGTGAATTTCCGGGAGTTAGCACCGGGGAGCTGTTTTTT. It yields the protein CASSEFPGVSTGELFF.

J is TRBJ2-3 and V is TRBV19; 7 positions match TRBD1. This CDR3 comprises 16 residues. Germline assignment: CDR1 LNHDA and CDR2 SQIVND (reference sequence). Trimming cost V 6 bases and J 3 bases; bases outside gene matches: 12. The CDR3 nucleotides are TGTGCCAGTAGACCATACAGGGGTAGTTGGACAGATACGCAGTATTTT. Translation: CASRPYRGSWTDTQYF.

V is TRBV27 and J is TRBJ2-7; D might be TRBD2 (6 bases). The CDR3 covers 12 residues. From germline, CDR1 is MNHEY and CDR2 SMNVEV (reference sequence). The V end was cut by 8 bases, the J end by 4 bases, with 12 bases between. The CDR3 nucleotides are TGTGCCAGCGGACCCGGGAGTTACGAGCAGTACTTC. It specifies CASGPGSYEQYF.